A selection of T cell receptor beta chains follows, all from one sample in a study of T-cell reconstitution after alpha-beta-depleted transplantation in children. TCRdb passed the PCR reads through MiXCR, listing each CDR3 protein once. Among about 200,000 distinct CDR3 sequences listed, about 6.6% were seen once. The sequences come from PBMCs, collected before TCRalphabeta/CD19-depleted stem cell transplant. The receptors derive from a boy aged 2 to 10 with acute lymphoblastic leukemia, due to receive a stem cell transplant. CDR3s include the opening cysteine and the closing phenylalanine or tryptophan. The D gene is left open where the match is weak. The size of a clone is reported for some rows only, either as once, few or many, or as a class for expanded clones.

CDR3aa: CASSTQGTGYGYTF; CDR3nt: TGTGCCAGCTCAACACAGGGGACTGGCTATGGCTACACCTTC; abundance: .; d_gene: TRBD1; j_gene: TRBJ1-2; v_gene: TRBV18
CDR3aa: CSARGGHENIQYF; CDR3nt: TGCAGTGCTAGAGGGGGGCACGAAAACATTCAGTACTTC; abundance: many; d_gene: .; j_gene: TRBJ2-4; v_gene: TRBV20-1
CDR3aa: CSATAGLRAKNIQYF; CDR3nt: TGCAGTGCAACTGCGGGGTTGCGCGCCAAAAACATTCAGTACTTC; abundance: many; d_gene: .; j_gene: TRBJ2-4; v_gene: TRBV20-1
CDR3aa: CATSRDGSARLF; CDR3nt: TGTGCCACCAGCAGAGATGGGAGTGCGCGCCTTTTT; abundance: many; d_gene: .; j_gene: TRBJ1-4; v_gene: TRBV15
CDR3aa: CATSSGALYEQYF; CDR3nt: TGTGCCACGTCGTCCGGGGCTCTCTACGAGCAGTACTTC; abundance: few; d_gene: .; j_gene: TRBJ2-7; v_gene: TRBV27
CDR3aa: CASSGTLAGGPFYEQYF; CDR3nt: TGTGCCAGCTCAGGGACTCTAGCGGGGGGGCCGTTTTACGAGCAGTACTTC; abundance: .; d_gene: TRBD2; j_gene: TRBJ2-7; v_gene: TRBV28
CDR3aa: CASSPGSLLYGYTF; CDR3nt: TGTGCCAGCAGCCCAGGGTCCTTACTATATGGCTACACCTTC; abundance: few; d_gene: .; j_gene: TRBJ1-2; v_gene: TRBV7-2
CDR3aa: CSASGPTGLYEQYF; CDR3nt: TGCAGTGCTAGCGGACCCACAGGGCTGTACGAGCAGTACTTC; abundance: .; d_gene: .; j_gene: TRBJ2-7; v_gene: TRBV20-1
CDR3aa: CAISLGFPWELFF; CDR3nt: TGTGCCATCAGCCTCGGGTTTCCCTGGGAGCTGTTTTTT; abundance: .; d_gene: .; j_gene: TRBJ2-2; v_gene: TRBV4-2
CDR3aa: CASSLVGAPGELFF; CDR3nt: TGTGCCAGCAGCTTAGTGGGGGCCCCCGGGGAGCTGTTTTTT; abundance: .; d_gene: .; j_gene: TRBJ2-2; v_gene: TRBV11-3
CDR3aa: CASSSKSGTGIYEQYF; CDR3nt: TGTGCCAGCAGCTCAAAATCCGGGACAGGTATCTACGAGCAGTACTTC; abundance: many; d_gene: TRBD1; j_gene: TRBJ2-7; v_gene: TRBV13
CDR3aa: CASRVQASNTGELFF; CDR3nt: TGCGCCAGCAGGGTTCAAGCGTCGAACACCGGGGAGCTGTTTTTT; abundance: few; d_gene: .; j_gene: TRBJ2-2; v_gene: TRBV5-1
CDR3aa: CASSPERQGGEAFF; CDR3nt: TGTGCCAGCAGCCCTGAGCGTCAGGGAGGTGAAGCTTTCTTT; abundance: many; d_gene: .; j_gene: TRBJ1-1; v_gene: TRBV4-2
CDR3aa: CASSSRSEGYTF; CDR3nt: TGTGCCAGCAGCTCCCGGTCGGAGGGCTACACCTTC; abundance: .; d_gene: .; j_gene: TRBJ1-2; v_gene: TRBV5-5
CDR3aa: CASSLEPGFTEAFF; CDR3nt: TGTGCCAGCAGCTTGGAGCCGGGGTTCACTGAAGCTTTCTTT; abundance: many; d_gene: .; j_gene: TRBJ1-1; v_gene: TRBV5-5
CDR3aa: CAISGGLTYTDTQYF; CDR3nt: TGTGCCATCAGTGGGGGGCTTACCTACACAGATACGCAGTATTTT; abundance: many; d_gene: .; j_gene: TRBJ2-3; v_gene: TRBV10-3
CDR3aa: CASAVLADEQFF; CDR3nt: TGCGCCAGCGCAGTCCTGGCGGATGAGCAGTTCTTC; abundance: many; d_gene: .; j_gene: TRBJ2-1; v_gene: TRBV5-1
CDR3aa: CASSQVRVNNEQFF; CDR3nt: TGTGCCAGCAGCCAAGTTCGAGTCAACAATGAGCAGTTCTTC; abundance: many; d_gene: .; j_gene: TRBJ2-1; v_gene: TRBV3-1
CDR3aa: CASRSHALRTSTDTQYF; CDR3nt: TGTGCCAGCAGGTCCCACGCCCTCCGAACTAGCACAGATACGCAGTATTTT; abundance: .; d_gene: .; j_gene: TRBJ2-3; v_gene: TRBV28
CDR3aa: CASTEGAKNIQYF; CDR3nt: TGTGCCAGCACAGAGGGGGCCAAAAACATTCAGTACTTC; abundance: many; d_gene: .; j_gene: TRBJ2-4; v_gene: TRBV5-6
CDR3aa: CASSFARGELFF; CDR3nt: TGTGCCAGCAGCTTCGCCCGAGGGGAGCTGTTTTTT; abundance: many; d_gene: .; j_gene: TRBJ2-2; v_gene: TRBV7-2
CDR3aa: CASSWGSGGASDTQYF; CDR3nt: TGTGCCAGCAGCTGGGGTAGCGGGGGGGCCTCAGATACGCAGTATTTT; abundance: .; d_gene: TRBD2; j_gene: TRBJ2-3; v_gene: TRBV11-2
CDR3aa: CASSLDDKNIQYF; CDR3nt: TGCGCCAGCAGCTTGGATGACAAAAACATTCAGTACTTC; abundance: many; d_gene: .; j_gene: TRBJ2-4; v_gene: TRBV5-1
CDR3aa: CASTGNRNEQFF; CDR3nt: TGCGCCAGCACGGGAAATAGGAATGAGCAGTTCTTC; abundance: many; d_gene: .; j_gene: TRBJ2-1; v_gene: TRBV5-1
CDR3aa: CATSDPNSNQPQHF; CDR3nt: TGTGCCACCAGTGATCCAAATAGCAATCAGCCCCAGCATTTT; abundance: few; d_gene: .; j_gene: TRBJ1-5; v_gene: TRBV24-1
CDR3aa: CASSRWFIAGTRGTGELFF; CDR3nt: TGTGCCAGCAGCCGCTGGTTCATAGCGGGGACTAGGGGGACCGGGGAGCTGTTTTTT; abundance: many; d_gene: TRBD2; j_gene: TRBJ2-2; v_gene: TRBV28
CDR3aa: CASSRGDNEQFF; CDR3nt: TGTGCCAGCAGCCGGGGTGACAATGAGCAGTTCTTC; abundance: many; d_gene: .; j_gene: TRBJ2-1; v_gene: TRBV11-3
CDR3aa: CASSLIGEKLFF; CDR3nt: TGTGCCAGCAGTTTGATCGGGGAAAAACTGTTTTTT; abundance: many; d_gene: .; j_gene: TRBJ1-4; v_gene: TRBV12-3/TRBV12-4
CDR3aa: CASSYGSGLEVGNEQFF; CDR3nt: TGTGCCAGCAGTTACGGTTCGGGACTAGAGGTTGGCAATGAGCAGTTCTTC; abundance: .; d_gene: TRBD2; j_gene: TRBJ2-1; v_gene: TRBV6-5
CDR3aa: CASSYGLSNFRAPMFF; CDR3nt: TGTGCCAGCAGTTACGGTCTTTCAAATTTCCGGGCCCCAATGTTCTTC; abundance: .; d_gene: .; j_gene: TRBJ2-1; v_gene: TRBV6-5
CDR3aa: CASSWDRQNEQFF; CDR3nt: TGTGCCAGCAGCTGGGACCGCCAGAATGAGCAGTTCTTC; abundance: many; d_gene: .; j_gene: TRBJ2-1; v_gene: TRBV3-1
CDR3aa: CASSVDPDSYNEQFF; CDR3nt: TGTGCCAGCAGCGTAGATCCCGACTCCTACAATGAGCAGTTCTTC; abundance: many; d_gene: .; j_gene: TRBJ2-1; v_gene: TRBV9
CDR3aa: CAWSLDGPGEQYF; CDR3nt: TGTGCCTGGAGCTTGGACGGACCGGGAGAGCAGTACTTC; abundance: .; d_gene: .; j_gene: TRBJ2-7; v_gene: TRBV30
CDR3aa: CASSLESLYGYTF; CDR3nt: TGTGCCAGCAGTTTAGAGAGCCTCTATGGCTACACCTTC; abundance: many; d_gene: .; j_gene: TRBJ1-2; v_gene: TRBV28
CDR3aa: CASREHLVDEQYF; CDR3nt: TGTGCCAGCAGGGAACACTTGGTCGACGAGCAGTACTTC; abundance: few; d_gene: .; j_gene: TRBJ2-7; v_gene: TRBV5-5
CDR3aa: CATGRGVGYEQYF; CDR3nt: TGTGCCACCGGTCGGGGGGTCGGCTACGAGCAGTACTTC; abundance: many; d_gene: TRBD2; j_gene: TRBJ2-7; v_gene: TRBV28
CDR3aa: CSVVGRDQANYGYTF; CDR3nt: TGCAGCGTTGTCGGGCGTGACCAAGCTAACTATGGCTACACCTTC; abundance: few; d_gene: .; j_gene: TRBJ1-2; v_gene: TRBV29-1
CDR3aa: CASRWTGTSGALAKNIQYF; CDR3nt: TGTGCCAGCAGATGGACCGGGACTAGCGGGGCTCTAGCCAAAAACATTCAGTACTTC; abundance: few; d_gene: TRBD2; j_gene: TRBJ2-4; v_gene: TRBV12-3/TRBV12-4
CDR3aa: CASRYTSGTYEQYF; CDR3nt: TGTGCCAGCAGATATACTAGCGGGACTTACGAGCAGTACTTC; abundance: .; d_gene: TRBD2; j_gene: TRBJ2-7; v_gene: TRBV28
CDR3aa: CASSLAEVETQYF; CDR3nt: TGCGCCAGCAGCTTGGCGGAAGTAGAGACCCAGTACTTC; abundance: many; d_gene: .; j_gene: TRBJ2-5; v_gene: TRBV5-1
CDR3aa: CASSHRRTGELFF; CDR3nt: TGTGCCAGCAGCCACAGACGGACCGGGGAGCTGTTTTTT; abundance: many; d_gene: .; j_gene: TRBJ2-2; v_gene: TRBV27
CDR3aa: CSASSLGREADTQYF; CDR3nt: TGCAGTGCCTCCTCCTTGGGGCGGGAGGCAGATACGCAGTATTTT; abundance: many; d_gene: TRBD2; j_gene: TRBJ2-3; v_gene: TRBV20-1
CDR3aa: CASSPRGAEQFF; CDR3nt: TGTGCCAGCAGCCCACGAGGAGCTGAGCAGTTCTTC; abundance: many; d_gene: .; j_gene: TRBJ2-1; v_gene: TRBV12-3/TRBV12-4
CDR3aa: CSVELKGQTYEQYF; CDR3nt: TGCAGCGTTGAACTGAAAGGACAGACCTACGAGCAGTACTTC; abundance: many; d_gene: .; j_gene: TRBJ2-7; v_gene: TRBV29-1
CDR3aa: CASSVAGYNTGELFF; CDR3nt: TGTGCCAGCAGCGTAGCAGGGTATAACACCGGGGAGCTGTTTTTT; abundance: many; d_gene: .; j_gene: TRBJ2-2; v_gene: TRBV9
CDR3aa: CASPPSGGPTGELFF; CDR3nt: TGTGCCAGCCCTCCAAGCGGGGGCCCCACCGGGGAGCTGTTTTTT; abundance: .; d_gene: TRBD2; j_gene: TRBJ2-2; v_gene: TRBV6-1
CDR3aa: CASSQDGPVNEKLFF; CDR3nt: TGTGCCAGCAGCCAAGACGGGCCGGTTAATGAAAAACTGTTTTTT; abundance: .; d_gene: .; j_gene: TRBJ1-4; v_gene: TRBV4-2
CDR3aa: CASSPVLGAAKNIQYF; CDR3nt: TGTGCCAGCAGCCCTGTCCTCGGGGCAGCCAAAAACATTCAGTACTTC; abundance: few; d_gene: .; j_gene: TRBJ2-4; v_gene: TRBV7-2
CDR3aa: CASSPTSGRAAGELFF; CDR3nt: TGTGCCAGCAGCCCGACTAGCGGGAGGGCCGCCGGGGAGCTGTTTTTT; abundance: many; d_gene: TRBD2; j_gene: TRBJ2-2; v_gene: TRBV7-2
CDR3aa: CATRDRSSYNEQFF; CDR3nt: TGTGCCACCCGGGACCGGAGCTCCTACAATGAGCAGTTCTTC; abundance: .; d_gene: .; j_gene: TRBJ2-1; v_gene: TRBV19
CDR3aa: CASSLLRRNEKLFF; CDR3nt: TGTGCCAGCAGTTTACTCAGGAGGAATGAAAAACTGTTTTTT; abundance: .; d_gene: .; j_gene: TRBJ1-4; v_gene: TRBV12-3/TRBV12-4
CDR3aa: CASSQRSKETQYF; CDR3nt: TGTGCCAGCAGCCAACGGAGTAAAGAGACCCAGTACTTC; abundance: few; d_gene: .; j_gene: TRBJ2-5; v_gene: TRBV3-1
CDR3aa: CASSGDNYGYTF; CDR3nt: TGTGCCAGCAGTGGCGACAATTATGGCTACACCTTC; abundance: many; d_gene: .; j_gene: TRBJ1-2; v_gene: TRBV12-3/TRBV12-4
CDR3aa: CASSQARYSQYF; CDR3nt: TGTGCCAGCAGCCAAGCCAGATATTCTCAGTACTTC; abundance: many; d_gene: .; j_gene: TRBJ2-7; v_gene: TRBV14
CDR3aa: CASSYFHRDNEQFF; CDR3nt: TGTGCCAGCAGTTACTTTCACAGGGACAATGAGCAGTTCTTC; abundance: many; d_gene: .; j_gene: TRBJ2-1; v_gene: TRBV6-2/TRBV6-3